This TCR beta chain was profiled in a study of metastatic and nonmetastatic thyroid tumors. For the study at large: Repertoire data that came from the blood and tumor or nodule tissue of malignant and benign thyroid patients were compared. Study findings and constraints: Versus benign nodules, malignant thyroid tumors reportedly had significantly higher TCR beta diversity, in blood and tumor.

The CDR3 is 13 amino acids. The V and J ends lost 4 bases and 6 bases, in that order; junction bases with no gene match: 6. From germline, CDR1 is SQVTM and CDR2 ANQGSEA. Comment on this clone: The target antigen is unknown. Other DNA sequences in the sample encode the same CDR3.

Original processing notes: CDR3 was compared across clinicopathological groups, and the resulting differences were used to build a distant-metastasis classifier for papillary thyroid cancer. MiXCR reprocessed the PCR reads for TCRdb. None of the V and J calls come from the authors' own analysis; TCRdb made them. The sample lists 25,000 to 35,000 clones, about 17% occurring once. Thyroid surgery took place with no prior treatment in any patient. The receptor comes from a female donor with papillary thyroid cancer or a benign thyroid nodule (not recorded which). Some clones in this sample may be carry-over from other donors' samples. Specimen: blood. The V and J genes are TRBV29-1 and TRBJ2-3; 8 nucleotides agree with TRBD2. The CDR3: CSVAGGPSDTQYF. CDR3 coding DNA: TGCAGCGTTGCGGGGGGGCCATCTGATACGCAGTATTTT.